The 24 T cell receptor beta chains below come from one sample, sequenced in a study of blood T cell repertoires in COVID-19. Sequencing used immunoSEQ multiplex PCR; TCRdb keeps in-frame clones, though not all of them. The profile covers around 320,000 clones, with 89% appearing a single time and 2.9% taken by the ten largest. Sequencing was done on a sample of PBMCs or T cells enriched from blood (not recorded which). All receptors come from a woman between 50 and 59 years old who had been exposed to COVID-19.

The V and J genes are TRBV7-9 and TRBJ2-3; TRBD1 matches at 7 bases. From germline, CDR1 is SEHNR and CDR2 FQNEAQ (reference sequence). This CDR3 is built from 15 residues. The trim removed 4 bases at V and 6 bases at J, leaving 10 bases unmatched. The CDR3 DNA follows: TGTGCCAGCAGCTACCCCGAGGGGGCAGGGGATACGCAGTATTTT. Amino acids: CASSYPEGAGDTQYF.

The chain recombines TRBV7-6 with TRBJ2-7; TRBD1 might be the D (5 bases). The CDR3 has 11 amino acids. V lost 5 bases and J 5 bases, leaving 7 bases between the germline ends. Germline assignment: CDR1 SGHVS and CDR2 FNYEAQ. CDR3 coding DNA: TGTGCCAGCAGCATACAGGACGAGCAGTACTTC. Protein product: CASSIQDEQYF.

This clone was picked up a small number of times. The chain uses TRBV5-1 and TRBJ2-7; 7 bases line up with TRBD1. The CDR3 extends over 14 amino acids. CDR1 SGHRS and CDR2 YFSETQ come from the germline V gene. Trimming removed 4 bases from V and 9 bases from J; junction bases left unmatched: 13. The DNA for the CDR3 is TGCGCCAGCAGCCCAAGTGTTCAGGGACAGATGCAGTACTTC. Its translation: CASSPSVQGQMQYF.

There are a few counts of this clone. The V call is TRBV2, the J call TRBJ2-4, with D uncertain. Germline lookup yields CDR1 SNHLY and CDR2 FYNNEI. The germline V and J ends were trimmed by 7 bases and 3 bases, with 7 bases remaining between them. The CDR3 runs 12 residues. The CDR3 is CASNLGKNIQYF. CDR3 bases: TGTGCCAGCAATCTAGGCAAAAACATTCAGTACTTC.

The chain joins TRBV5-5 to TRBJ2-7, with 9 bases matching TRBD2. After removal of 6 bases from V and 1 base from J, the junction contained 8 bases not matched to a gene. Germline V CDR1 and CDR2: SGHKS, YYEKEE (reference sequence). The CDR3 is 15 amino acids. The CDR3 DNA reads TGTGCCAGCACCTCCGGCGGGGGGGCATCCTACGAGCAGTACTTC. Translated: CASTSGGGASYEQYF.

To note about this clone: This sample includes further DNA sequences coding for the same CDR3. The chain combines TRBV5-1 with TRBJ1-1; D is undetermined. Looked up from germline, CDR1 is SGHRS and CDR2 is YFSETQ. The CDR3 spans 14 residues. The V end lost 3 bases, the J end lost 1 base, and 10 bases lay between the germline ends. CDR3: CASSSQTENTEAFF. The CDR3 DNA reads as TGCGCCAGCAGCTCCCAGACTGAGAACACTGAAGCTTTCTTT.

This chain uses TRBV3-1 (or the pseudogene TRBV3-2) with TRBJ1-2; 8 positions match TRBD1. CDR1 is LGHDT, CDR2 YNNKEL, per germline (reference sequence). Trimming at V came to 4 bases and at J to 6 bases, leaving 10 bases not matched to a gene. The CDR3 loop spans 15 amino acids. This chain's CDR3 is CASSPNYQGADGYTF. The CDR3 nucleotides are TGTGCCAGCAGCCCAAACTACCAGGGGGCAGATGGCTACACCTTC.

The genes are TRBV19 and TRBJ2-3, with D tentatively TRBD1 (5 bases). V lost 9 bases and J lost 1, with 11 bases in between. The CDR3 runs 13 residues. Germline CDR1 reads LNHDA; CDR2 reads SQIVND (reference sequence). CDR3 residues: CASQGSRTDTQYF. The CDR3 coding sequence is TGTGCCAGCCAGGGCAGCCGCACAGATACGCAGTATTTT.

The rearrangement links TRBV10-3 to TRBJ1-5; possibly TRBD1 for D (6 bases). This CDR3 is 13 amino acids long. The ends were cut back, 10 bases at V and 4 bases at J, with 14 bases in the middle. Per the germline V gene, CDR1 is ENHRY and CDR2 is SYGVKD. CDR3 nucleotide sequence: TGTGCCACCTCGGACAGTAAGAATCAGCCCCAGCATTTT. This translates into CATSDSKNQPQHF.

This sequence joins TRBV10-3 and TRBJ1-2; TRBD1 is a possible D gene (6 bases). The CDR3 contains 13 residues. V lost 7 bases and J 6 bases, leaving 15 bases between the germline ends. CDR1 and CDR2 (germline): ENHRY, SYGVKD. The CDR3 nucleotides read TGTGCCATCACCACAGGGTCGGGGCATGGCTACACCTTC. Translated: CAITTGSGHGYTF.

The chain links TRBV4-1 to TRBJ2-1; no clear D. V lost 1 base and J 1 base, leaving 11 bases between the germline ends. CDR1 and CDR2 from the germline V gene are MGHRA and YSYEKL. This CDR3 contains 16 residues. CDR3 sequence reads: CASSQVPTDSYNEQFF. Written as DNA, the CDR3 is TGCGCCAGCAGCCAAGTGCCCACAGATTCCTACAATGAGCAGTTCTTC.

This sequence joins TRBV6-6 and TRBJ2-2; maybe TRBD1 (6 bases). Germline lookup yields CDR1 MNHNY and CDR2 SVGAGI (reference sequence). Trimming took 6 bases from V and 1 from J, leaving 12 bases between them. The CDR3 length is 15 residues. In nucleotides, the CDR3 is TGTGCCAGCAGCTCAGACAGGCTGAACACCGGGGAGCTGTTTTTT. Residues: CASSSDRLNTGELFF.

CDR3 protein: CASSLEQTDTQYF. CDR3 DNA sequence: TGCGCCAGCAGCCTCGAACAAACAGATACGCAGTATTTT. The chain recombines TRBV4-1 with TRBJ2-3; D is unresolved. The CDR3 is 13 residues long. Germline-derived CDR1 and CDR2 are MGHRA and YSYEKL. Trimming stripped 4 bases from V and 3 bases from J, with 8 bases between.

Of note for this clone: The same CDR3 is also encoded by other DNA sequences in this sample. The V and J genes are TRBV18 and TRBJ2-2; 8 bases are a match to TRBD1. The CDR3 sequence is 15 residues long. CDR1 and CDR2 (germline): KGHSH, LQKENI. V was clipped by 5 bases and J by 4 bases; unmatched bases: 6. As DNA, the CDR3 is TGTGCCAGCTCATCAGGACAGGGATCCACCGGGGAGCTGTTTTTT. Protein sequence: CASSSGQGSTGELFF.

The chain links TRBV2 to TRBJ2-7; D is uncertain. The CDR3 totals 13 residues. The V end was cut by 3 bases, the J end by 6 bases, with 12 bases between. CDR1 and CDR2 from the germline V gene are SNHLY and FYNNEI. This chain's CDR3 is CASSDQAPLEQYF. The CDR3 DNA reads TGTGCCAGCAGTGATCAGGCCCCCCTCGAGCAGTACTTC.

This chain connects TRBV2 to TRBJ2-7, with 10 bases identical to TRBD2. Per germline, CDR1 SNHLY and CDR2 FYNNEI. The CDR3 is made up of 15 amino acids. J was trimmed by 5 bases and V by 4 bases; bases with no gene match: 8. DNA of the CDR3: TGTGCCAGCAGTGCCCCTAGCGGGGGCCACAACGAGCAGTACTTC. Its translation is CASSAPSGGHNEQYF. Combining the CDR3 with reference TRBV2 and TRBJ2-7 gives the whole variable domain EPEVTQTPSHQVTQMGQEVILRCVPISNHLYFYWYRQILGQKVEFLVSFYNNEISEKSEIFDDQFSVERPDGSNFTLKIRSTKLEDSAMYFCASSAPSGGHNEQYFGPGTRLTVT.

The genes are TRBV5-1 and TRBJ2-1, with TRBD1 identical over 8 bases. This CDR3 contains 15 residues. The V gene end was trimmed by 6 bases and the J gene end by 3 bases; junction bases not matched to a gene: 8. CDR1 is SGHRS and CDR2 is YFSETQ in the germline V gene. The CDR3 sequence: CASTGGQGNYNEQFF. The CDR3 coding sequence is TGCGCCAGCACCGGCGGACAGGGAAACTACAATGAGCAGTTCTTC.

This clone appeared once. V is TRBV5-1 and J is TRBJ2-2; D not certain. Germline V gene lookup returns CDR1 SGHRS and CDR2 YFSETQ. The V and J ends lost 2 bases and 4 bases respectively, with 9 bases between them. The CDR3 length is 14 residues. Here the CDR3 DNA reads TGCGCCAGCAGCTTCTCAGGTAGCACCGGGGAGCTGTTTTTT. Protein sequence: CASSFSGSTGELFF.

The chain carries TRBV7-9 and TRBJ1-2; 7 nucleotides match TRBD1. The CDR3 has 16 residues. V lost 5 bases to trimming and J lost 4 bases; unmatched junction nucleotides: 13. The germline V gene encodes CDR1 SEHNR and CDR2 FQNEAQ (reference sequence). CDR3 region: CASSPDGTVFSYGYTF. CDR3 DNA sequence: TGTGCCAGCAGCCCGGACGGGACAGTTTTTTCCTATGGCTACACCTTC.

J is TRBJ2-7 and V is TRBV5-4, with 7 bases lining up with TRBD1. Germline V gives CDR1 SGHNT, CDR2 YYREEE (reference sequence). V dropped 3 bases and J dropped 7; count of bases not matched to a gene: 16. The CDR3 contains 16 residues. The CDR3 sequence: CASSSDPGQPPMEQYF. Written as DNA, the CDR3 is TGTGCCAGCAGCTCAGATCCGGGACAGCCACCAATGGAGCAGTACTTC.

The CDR3 region has the DNA TGTGCCAGCACTCAAGGGGGGGTGAACACTGAAGCTTTCTTT. Residues: CASTQGGVNTEAFF. The gene calls are TRBV7-2 and TRBJ1-1; TRBD1 is a possible D gene (6 bases). The CDR3 is 14 amino acids. Germline values: CDR1 SGHTA, CDR2 FQGNSA. Trimming took off 7 bases at V and 0 bases at J, with 12 bases between the two ends.

CDR3 in amino acids: CASSRDREVGYGYTF. The CDR3 DNA is TGTGCCAGCAGTCGAGACAGGGAAGTAGGCTATGGCTACACCTTC. This rearrangement joins TRBV6-5 to TRBJ1-2; 7 bases align to TRBD1. The V gene end was trimmed by 5 bases and the J gene end by 4 bases; junction bases not matched to a gene: 10. This CDR3 is built from 15 residues. Germline CDR1 reads MNHEY; CDR2 reads SVGAGI.

This clone was picked up one time. The chain combines TRBV18 with TRBJ1-2; tentatively, D is TRBD1 (5 bases). V gave up 5 bases and J gave up 4 bases, with 11 bases separating them. This CDR3 is 13 amino acids long. Germline V gene sequence: CDR1 KGHSH, CDR2 LQKENI. CDR3 amino acids: CASSAGLAYGYTF. As DNA, the CDR3 is TGTGCCAGCTCAGCAGGGTTAGCCTATGGCTACACCTTC.

J is TRBJ2-3 and V is TRBV3-1 (or the pseudogene TRBV3-2); D uncertain. The germline gives CDR1 LGHDT, CDR2 YNNKEL (reference sequence). The CDR3 consists of 15 residues. Deletions cut 1 base from V and 1 base from J, with 9 bases between. CDR3 protein: CASSQGQVGTDTQYF. In DNA form, the CDR3 reads TGTGCCAGCAGCCAAGGGCAGGTTGGCACAGATACGCAGTATTTT.